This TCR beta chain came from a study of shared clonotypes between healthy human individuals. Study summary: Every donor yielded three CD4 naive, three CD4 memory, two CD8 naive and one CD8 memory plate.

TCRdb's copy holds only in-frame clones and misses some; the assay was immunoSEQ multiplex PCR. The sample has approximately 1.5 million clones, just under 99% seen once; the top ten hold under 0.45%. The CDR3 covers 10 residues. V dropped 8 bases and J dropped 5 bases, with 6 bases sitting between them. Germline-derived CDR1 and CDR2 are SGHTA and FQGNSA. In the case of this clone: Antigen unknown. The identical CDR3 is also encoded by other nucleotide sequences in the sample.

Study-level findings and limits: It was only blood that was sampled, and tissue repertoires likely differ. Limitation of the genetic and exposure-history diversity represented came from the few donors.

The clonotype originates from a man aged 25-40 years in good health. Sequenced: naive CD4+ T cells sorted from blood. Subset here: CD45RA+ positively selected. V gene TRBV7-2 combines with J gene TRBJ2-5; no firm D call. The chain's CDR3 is CASGRETQYF. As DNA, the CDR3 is TGTGCCAGCGGCCGGGAGACCCAGTACTTC.